This T cell receptor beta chain was sequenced during a study of control samples from healthy donors and cancer patients. This CDR3 spans 17 amino acids. The germline V gene encodes CDR1 SGHNT and CDR2 YYREEE (reference sequence). V gave up 3 bases and J gave up 0 bases; unmatched junction bases: 9. Repertoires were generated with immunoSEQ multiplex PCR, while TCRdb's copy carries only in-frame clones and drops some. This table has some 170,000 clones, nearly 96% appearing once. In its sample, this clone was seen once. This receptor was identified in a woman between 25 and 40 years old in good health. Material: blood. The genes are TRBV5-4 and TRBJ2-1, with TRBD2 matching over 7 bases. The CDR3 loop is CASSSYSGASSYNEQFF. CDR3 coding DNA: TGTGCCAGCAGCTCATACAGCGGGGCGAGCTCCTACAATGAGCAGTTCTTC.